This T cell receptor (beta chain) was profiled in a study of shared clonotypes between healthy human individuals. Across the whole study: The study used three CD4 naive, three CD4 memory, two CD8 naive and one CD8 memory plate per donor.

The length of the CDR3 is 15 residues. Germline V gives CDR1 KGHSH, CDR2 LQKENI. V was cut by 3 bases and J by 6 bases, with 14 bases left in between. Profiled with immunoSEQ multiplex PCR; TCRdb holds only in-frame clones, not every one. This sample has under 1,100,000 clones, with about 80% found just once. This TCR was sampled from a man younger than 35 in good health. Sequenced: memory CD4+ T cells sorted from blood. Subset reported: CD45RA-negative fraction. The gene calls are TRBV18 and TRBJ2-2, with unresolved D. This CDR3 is CASSPSGPGAGELFF. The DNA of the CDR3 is TGTGCCAGCTCACCTTCCGGGCCTGGGGCCGGGGAGCTGTTTTTT.